A selection of T cell receptor beta chains follows, all from one sample in a study of cytomegalovirus exposure and HLA in healthy donors. Data came from immunoSEQ multiplex PCR; TCRdb stores just in-frame clones and leaves some out. The sample holds 180,000 or so clones, 75% seen once. Sequencing was performed on PBMCs. These receptors originate from a male donor in good health and CMV-seronegative. Both conserved end residues are part of each CDR3. A D gene is named only where the DNA matches it firmly. A clone size is listed for some rows: how often the clone was seen (once, few, many), or a class if it is expanded.

j_call v_call clone_size d_call cdr3_aa cdr3_nt
TRBJ1-5 TRBV30 NA NA CAWSVGVLRVDQPQHF TGTGCCTGGAGTGTAGGTGTCCTGCGGGTAGATCAGCCCCAGCATTTT
TRBJ2-3 TRBV28 NA TRBD2 CASSLTGTSGRDTDTQYF TGTGCCAGCAGTCTAACCGGGACTAGCGGGAGGGACACAGATACGCAGTATTTT
TRBJ2-1 TRBV29-1 NA NA CSSSGNEQFF TGCAGCTCAAGCGGAAATGAGCAGTTCTTC
TRBJ1-1 TRBV6-6 NA NA CASSYSEELNTEAFF TGTGCCAGCAGTTACTCTGAGGAATTGAACACTGAAGCTTTCTTT
TRBJ2-3 TRBV12-5 NA NA CASGLVGQLFNTDTQYF TGTGCTAGTGGTTTGGTCGGACAACTCTTTAACACAGATACGCAGTATTTT
TRBJ1-5 TRBV2 few NA CASSEQQGDDQPQHF TGTGCCAGCAGTGAGCAACAGGGAGATGATCAGCCCCAGCATTTT
TRBJ1-5 TRBV5-4 NA NA CASSLDRGQPQHF TGTGCCAGCAGCTTGGATCGCGGTCAGCCCCAGCATTTT
TRBJ2-1 TRBV11-1 few TRBD1 CASSDTGVLGVNEQFF TGTGCCAGCAGCGACACAGGGGTTTTAGGTGTGAATGAGCAGTTCTTC
TRBJ1-1 TRBV5-1 NA NA CASSGAFGGTNTEAFF TGCGCCAGCAGCGGGGCCTTTGGGGGGACGAACACTGAAGCTTTCTTT
TRBJ1-2 TRBV6-1 NA NA CASSEYFNRPEAGYTF TGTGCCAGCAGTGAATACTTTAACCGTCCTGAAGCGGGCTACACCTTC
TRBJ1-2 TRBV6-5 few TRBD1 CASSYGGQGYGYTF TGTGCCAGCAGTTACGGGGGACAGGGATATGGCTACACCTTC
TRBJ2-7 TRBV12-5 NA TRBD2 CASGLVPTGGTYEQYF TGTGCTAGTGGTTTGGTACCTACGGGGGGAACCTACGAGCAGTACTTC
TRBJ2-7 TRBV19 NA TRBD1 CASSARTGYSYEQYF TGTGCCAGTAGTGCCCGGACAGGGTATTCCTACGAGCAGTACTTC
TRBJ2-7 TRBV12-5 NA TRBD1 CASGLSWTGTFSYEQYF TGTGCTAGTGGTTTGTCCTGGACAGGGACCTTCTCCTACGAGCAGTACTTC
TRBJ2-3 TRBV7-2 NA NA CASSSLGDTQYF TGTGCCAGCAGCTCGCTCGGGGATACGCAGTATTTT
TRBJ2-5 TRBV6-1 once TRBD2 CASSESPSREQYF TGTGCCAGCAGTGAATCTCCCTCGCGGGAGCAGTACTTC
TRBJ1-1 TRBV4-1 NA TRBD1 CASSITGGRTEAFF TGCGCCAGCAGCATAACAGGGGGCAGGACTGAAGCTTTCTTT
TRBJ2-1 TRBV30 once TRBD2 CAWSGRLAGAVNEQFF TGTGCCTGGAGCGGGAGACTAGCGGGGGCGGTGAATGAGCAGTTCTTC
TRBJ2-7 TRBV28 NA TRBD2 CASTLGGTSYEQYF TGTGCCAGCACCCTGGGAGGGACGAGTTACGAGCAGTACTTC
TRBJ2-3 TRBV10-3 NA TRBD2 CATVAGGNTDTQYF TGTGCCACCGTAGCGGGAGGCAACACAGATACGCAGTATTTT
TRBJ2-3 TRBV29-1 NA TRBD1 CGVRGRSDTQYF TGCGGGGTCAGGGGGCGGTCAGATACGCAGTATTTT
TRBJ2-3 TRBV9 NA NA CASILLSTDTQYF TGTGCCAGCATCCTCCTTAGCACAGATACGCAGTATTTT
TRBJ1-5 TRBV10-3 few TRBD1 CAIRGTGEGQPQHF TGTGCCATCAGGGGGACAGGGGAAGGACAGCCCCAGCATTTT
TRBJ2-1 TRBV5-1 NA NA CASSLSGGSYNEQFF TGCGCCAGCAGCTTGAGCGGAGGCTCCTACAATGAGCAGTTCTTC
TRBJ2-5 TRBV11-2 few TRBD1 CASSLERGTGPRAQYF TGTGCCAGCAGCTTAGAGCGTGGGACAGGGCCTAGGGCCCAGTACTTC
TRBJ2-1 TRBV5-1 NA TRBD1 CASSSGQGARAYNEQFF TGCGCCAGCAGCTCTGGCCAGGGGGCTAGAGCCTACAATGAGCAGTTCTTC
TRBJ1-4 TRBV7-6 NA NA CASSLVGETNEKLFF TGTGCCAGCAGCTTAGTCGGGGAGACTAATGAAAAACTGTTTTTT
TRBJ1-2 TRBV6-1 few NA CASSGMGGANYGYTF TGTGCCAGCAGTGGGATGGGAGGGGCTAACTATGGCTACACCTTC
TRBJ1-4 TRBV6-1 NA NA CASSDWGGHALF TGTGCCAGCAGTGATTGGGGGGGACATGCCCTCTTT
TRBJ2-1 TRBV30 NA TRBD2 CAWSPPSGRANEQFF TGTGCCTGGAGTCCCCCGAGCGGGAGGGCCAATGAGCAGTTCTTC
TRBJ1-5 TRBV4-1 NA TRBD1 CASSPGQGGGMNQPQHF TGCGCCAGCAGCCCGGGACAGGGGGGAGGCATGAATCAGCCCCAGCATTTT
TRBJ2-3 TRBV7-9 NA NA CASSFTQSTDTQYF TGTGCCAGCAGCTTCACGCAGAGCACAGATACGCAGTATTTT
TRBJ1-2 TRBV11-2 few TRBD1 CASSQTQGASGYTF TGTGCCAGCAGCCAAACACAGGGGGCGAGTGGCTACACCTTC
TRBJ1-5 TRBV2 NA TRBD1 CASYRGPSNQPQHF TGTGCCAGCTACAGGGGCCCTAGCAATCAGCCCCAGCATTTT
TRBJ2-1 TRBV4-1 NA TRBD2 CASSQESSGRSREQFF TGCGCCAGCAGCCAAGAGAGTAGCGGGAGGTCCCGTGAGCAGTTCTTC
TRBJ1-2 TRBV6-1 NA NA CASSELRGRGNYGYTF TGTGCCAGCAGTGAATTAAGGGGAAGGGGGAACTATGGCTACACCTTC
TRBJ2-7 TRBV19 NA TRBD1 CASGTGSYEQYF TGTGCCAGTGGGACAGGGTCCTACGAGCAGTACTTC
TRBJ1-1 TRBV9 NA NA CASSKAGNTEAFF TGTGCCAGCAGCAAAGCAGGGAACACTGAAGCTTTCTTT
TRBJ2-1 TRBV28 once NA CASSFGYEQFF TGTGCCAGCAGTTTCGGGTATGAGCAGTTCTTC
TRBJ2-7 TRBV28 once TRBD2 CASMIAGAYEQYF TGTGCCAGCATGATAGCGGGAGCCTACGAGCAGTACTTC
TRBJ1-5 TRBV5-6 few NA CASSLGRYNQPQHF TGTGCCAGCAGCTTAGGGAGGTACAATCAGCCCCAGCATTTT
TRBJ1-3 TRBV5-4 NA NA CASSLDAAGGGNTIYF TGTGCCAGCAGCTTGGATGCAGCCGGAGGAGGAAACACCATATATTTT
TRBJ2-1 TRBV9 NA TRBD1 CASSFPGTGSLSNSGDSYNEQFF TGTGCCAGCAGCTTCCCCGGGACAGGTTCTCTTTCGAATAGCGGAGACTCCTACAATGAGCAGTTCTTC
TRBJ1-6 TRBV7-6 NA NA CASSLGRNSPLHF TGTGCCAGCAGCTTAGGGAGGAATTCACCCCTCCACTTT
TRBJ1-3 TRBV9 few TRBD1 CASSVGAGGYGNTIYF TGTGCCAGCAGCGTAGGGGCAGGGGGTTACGGAAACACCATATATTTT
TRBJ2-1 TRBV10-1 NA NA CASSYLNEQFF TGCGCCAGCAGTTATTTGAATGAGCAGTTCTTC
TRBJ1-5 TRBV27 NA TRBD1 CASSLTGVNQPQHF TGTGCCAGCAGTTTAACAGGGGTCAATCAGCCCCAGCATTTT
TRBJ2-7 TRBV19 NA TRBD1 CASSSGQGPYEQYF TGTGCCAGTAGTTCTGGACAGGGACCCTACGAGCAGTACTTC
TRBJ1-5 TRBV18 NA NA CASSPNGGKGNHQPQHF TGTGCCAGCTCACCCAATGGGGGCAAGGGGAATCATCAGCCCCAGCATTTT
TRBJ2-1 TRBV28 NA TRBD2 CASSPTGTSGYNEQFF TGTGCCAGCAGTCCAACCGGGACTAGCGGTTACAATGAGCAGTTCTTC
TRBJ2-5 TRBV6-6 once NA CASSPRVGQYF TGTGCCAGCAGTCCCCGGGTTGGGCAGTACTTC
TRBJ2-5 TRBV28 NA NA CASTPVAEETQYF TGTGCCAGCACCCCCGTAGCGGAAGAGACCCAGTACTTC